Listed below are T cell receptor beta chains from one sample, sequenced in a study of blood T cell repertoires in COVID-19. TCRdb's copy holds only in-frame clones and misses some; the assay was immunoSEQ multiplex PCR. The top ten clones hold around 4.1% of a sample with about 130,000 clones, around 85% of them seen once. The sequencing sample was made of peripheral blood. These receptors all come from a human donor in a cohort sampled during active COVID-19. Each CDR3 is given with its conserved first and last residue. A D gene is named only where the DNA matches it firmly. Size is stated for part of the rows, as once, few or many counts, or as a class when the clone is expanded.

j_gene: TRBJ1-2; len: 16; v_gene: TRBV21-1; d_gene: NA; abundance: NA; CDR3nt: TGTGCCAGCAGCAAAGCGCATCCGCTGGCATGGTATGGCTACACCTTC; CDR3aa: CASSKAHPLAWYGYTF
j_gene: TRBJ2-3; len: 16; v_gene: TRBV7-2; d_gene: TRBD2; abundance: few; CDR3nt: TGTGCCAGCAGCCCCGCCCTAGCGGTGGTCACAGATACGCAGTATTTT; CDR3aa: CASSPALAVVTDTQYF
j_gene: TRBJ1-1; len: 12; v_gene: TRBV7-2; d_gene: NA; abundance: NA; CDR3nt: TGTGCCAGCAGCTTAGCCCGGGGAGAAGCTTTCTTT; CDR3aa: CASSLARGEAFF
j_gene: TRBJ1-1; len: 13; v_gene: TRBV28; d_gene: NA; abundance: NA; CDR3nt: TGTGCCAGCAGTTTAAGGTCGTTGGGGCGAGCTTTCTTT; CDR3aa: CASSLRSLGRAFF
j_gene: TRBJ2-3; len: 12; v_gene: TRBV5-1; d_gene: NA; abundance: NA; CDR3nt: TGCGCCAGCAGAGCCGGCACAGATACGCAGTATTTT; CDR3aa: CASRAGTDTQYF
j_gene: TRBJ1-1; len: 14; v_gene: TRBV3-1/TRBV3-2; d_gene: NA; abundance: NA; CDR3nt: TGTGCCAGCAGCCACGAGGGAAGCGCGACTGAAGCTTTCTTT; CDR3aa: CASSHEGSATEAFF
j_gene: TRBJ2-5; len: 15; v_gene: TRBV15; d_gene: TRBD2; abundance: NA; CDR3nt: TGTGCCACCAGCAGAGAACCGGGGGGGCAAGAGACCCAGTACTTC; CDR3aa: CATSREPGGQETQYF
j_gene: TRBJ2-1; len: 15; v_gene: TRBV5-4; d_gene: TRBD2; abundance: few; CDR3nt: TGTGCCAGCAGACCACTAGCGGGTACCTACAATGAGCAGTTCTTC; CDR3aa: CASRPLAGTYNEQFF
j_gene: TRBJ2-3; len: 12; v_gene: TRBV10-3; d_gene: TRBD1; abundance: NA; CDR3nt: TGTGCCATAGGCGGGGACAGGGATACGCAGTATTTT; CDR3aa: CAIGGDRDTQYF
j_gene: TRBJ1-2; len: 15; v_gene: TRBV7-2; d_gene: TRBD1; abundance: NA; CDR3nt: TGTGCCAGCAGCCAGTCCGGGACAGGGGTTTTTGGCTACACCTTC; CDR3aa: CASSQSGTGVFGYTF
j_gene: TRBJ1-4; len: 20; v_gene: TRBV3-1/TRBV3-2; d_gene: TRBD1; abundance: NA; CDR3nt: TGTGCCAGCAGCCAAATCACCAGTCCGGGACAGTACTCAACTAATGAAAAACTGTTTTTT; CDR3aa: CASSQITSPGQYSTNEKLFF
j_gene: TRBJ2-5; len: 13; v_gene: TRBV9; d_gene: NA; abundance: NA; CDR3nt: TGTGCCAGTGGGCGGGGCCCACAAGAGACCCAGTACTTC; CDR3aa: CASGRGPQETQYF
j_gene: TRBJ1-2; len: 14; v_gene: TRBV6-5; d_gene: TRBD1; abundance: NA; CDR3nt: TGTGCCAGCAGTAACCACGGACAGGGTGGGGGCTACACCTTC; CDR3aa: CASSNHGQGGGYTF
j_gene: TRBJ2-5; len: 13; v_gene: TRBV3-1/TRBV3-2; d_gene: NA; abundance: NA; CDR3nt: TGTGCCAGCAGCCAAGGTCATCAAGAGACCCAGTACTTC; CDR3aa: CASSQGHQETQYF
j_gene: TRBJ1-1; len: 10; v_gene: TRBV30; d_gene: NA; abundance: NA; CDR3nt: TGTGCCTGGCAACAAATCGAAGCTTTCTTT; CDR3aa: CAWQQIEAFF
j_gene: TRBJ1-2; len: 16; v_gene: TRBV5-4; d_gene: TRBD1; abundance: NA; CDR3nt: TGTGCCAGCAGCTCCCCGGGACAGGGGGTCTTTGTTGGCTACACCTTC; CDR3aa: CASSSPGQGVFVGYTF
j_gene: TRBJ2-1; len: 15; v_gene: TRBV7-3; d_gene: TRBD2; abundance: NA; CDR3nt: TGTGCCAGCAGCTCTTCTAGCGGAGGTTACAATGAGCAGTTCTTC; CDR3aa: CASSSSSGGYNEQFF
j_gene: TRBJ2-5; len: 14; v_gene: TRBV19; d_gene: NA; abundance: NA; CDR3nt: TGTGCCAGTACAGAGGGCAGGGGTGCGGAGACCCAGTACTTC; CDR3aa: CASTEGRGAETQYF
j_gene: TRBJ2-2; len: 16; v_gene: TRBV7-7; d_gene: NA; abundance: NA; CDR3nt: TGTGCTAGCAGCTTAGGAGAAGGGGCCTACACCGGGGAGCTGTTTTTT; CDR3aa: CASSLGEGAYTGELFF
j_gene: TRBJ2-7; len: 16; v_gene: TRBV5-1; d_gene: TRBD1; abundance: once; CDR3nt: TGCGCCAGCAGTTCCATTGACAGGGCTCAGTCCTACGAGCAGTACTTC; CDR3aa: CASSSIDRAQSYEQYF
j_gene: TRBJ2-1; len: 14; v_gene: TRBV9; d_gene: NA; abundance: NA; CDR3nt: TGTGCCAGCAGCGTCAGAGACACCTACAATGAGCAGTTCTTC; CDR3aa: CASSVRDTYNEQFF
j_gene: TRBJ2-3; len: 15; v_gene: TRBV9; d_gene: NA; abundance: NA; CDR3nt: TGTGCCAGCAGCGTAGACGGACGAGCAGGGGCTACGCAGTATTTT; CDR3aa: CASSVDGRAGATQYF
j_gene: TRBJ2-1; len: 17; v_gene: TRBV3-1/TRBV3-2; d_gene: TRBD2; abundance: NA; CDR3nt: TGTGCCAGCAGCCAAGTCCCGACTAGCGGGAGCAGCAATGAGCAGTTCTTC; CDR3aa: CASSQVPTSGSSNEQFF
j_gene: TRBJ1-5; len: 14; v_gene: TRBV19; d_gene: NA; abundance: NA; CDR3nt: TGTGCCAGTAACGATGCGGATGTCAATCAGCCCCAGCATTTT; CDR3aa: CASNDADVNQPQHF
j_gene: TRBJ2-1; len: 15; v_gene: TRBV3-1/TRBV3-2; d_gene: NA; abundance: NA; CDR3nt: TGTGCCAGCAGCCAAGTCACTAGCTTAGTGGGTGAGCAGTTCTTC; CDR3aa: CASSQVTSLVGEQFF
j_gene: TRBJ1-1; len: 14; v_gene: TRBV6-5; d_gene: NA; abundance: NA; CDR3nt: TGTGCCAGCAGTTTGCGGGATCATGGGGGGGAAGCTTTCTTT; CDR3aa: CASSLRDHGGEAFF
j_gene: TRBJ2-7; len: 16; v_gene: TRBV3-1/TRBV3-2; d_gene: TRBD1; abundance: NA; CDR3nt: TGTGCCAGCAGCCAAACGACAGGGGACATGTCCAACGAGCAGTACTTC; CDR3aa: CASSQTTGDMSNEQYF
j_gene: TRBJ2-3; len: 13; v_gene: TRBV6-4; d_gene: NA; abundance: NA; CDR3nt: TGTGCCAGCAGTCCTGGAGAGGGTGATACGCAGTATTTT; CDR3aa: CASSPGEGDTQYF
j_gene: TRBJ2-2; len: 18; v_gene: TRBV6-1; d_gene: TRBD2; abundance: NA; CDR3nt: TGTGCCAGCAGTGTCACGGGACTAGCGTCCGCCGGGCCCGGGGAGCTGTTTTTT; CDR3aa: CASSVTGLASAGPGELFF
j_gene: TRBJ1-1; len: 12; v_gene: TRBV13; d_gene: NA; abundance: NA; CDR3nt: TGTGCCAGCAGCTTAGCCCTCACTGAAGCTTTCTTT; CDR3aa: CASSLALTEAFF
j_gene: TRBJ1-4; len: 15; v_gene: TRBV7-2; d_gene: TRBD1; abundance: NA; CDR3nt: TGTGCCAGCAGCTCCCGACAGGGCCGACATGAAAAACTGTTTTTT; CDR3aa: CASSSRQGRHEKLFF
j_gene: TRBJ1-1; len: 12; v_gene: TRBV19; d_gene: NA; abundance: NA; CDR3nt: TGTGCCATAATGTCTGGGGGAGGGAAAGCTTTCTTT; CDR3aa: CAIMSGGGKAFF
j_gene: TRBJ1-1; len: 16; v_gene: TRBV5-1; d_gene: NA; abundance: NA; CDR3nt: TGCGCCAGCAGACTGGGACTCGAACCCGTAGGCACTGAAGCTTTCTTT; CDR3aa: CASRLGLEPVGTEAFF
j_gene: TRBJ1-6; len: 14; v_gene: TRBV7-2; d_gene: TRBD1; abundance: few; CDR3nt: TGTGCCAGCAGCTTGACAGGGGTAGGGACACCCCTCCACTTT; CDR3aa: CASSLTGVGTPLHF
j_gene: TRBJ2-3; len: 15; v_gene: TRBV10-3; d_gene: TRBD2; abundance: NA; CDR3nt: TGTGCCATCAGTGCTAGCGGGAGCTTGACAGATACGCAGTATTTT; CDR3aa: CAISASGSLTDTQYF
j_gene: TRBJ1-1; len: 15; v_gene: TRBV5-4; d_gene: NA; abundance: NA; CDR3nt: TGTGCCAGCAGCTTGGCCGCCGTGGGGGCCGGTGAAGCTTTCTTT; CDR3aa: CASSLAAVGAGEAFF
j_gene: TRBJ2-5; len: 12; v_gene: TRBV7-3; d_gene: TRBD1; abundance: NA; CDR3nt: TGTGCCAGCAGTTCAGGGGGTGAGACCCAGTACTTC; CDR3aa: CASSSGGETQYF
j_gene: TRBJ1-2; len: 14; v_gene: TRBV19; d_gene: TRBD1; abundance: NA; CDR3nt: TGTGCCAGTAGTACCCGGACAGGGTCGGGTGGCTACACCTTC; CDR3aa: CASSTRTGSGGYTF
j_gene: TRBJ2-2; len: 17; v_gene: TRBV3-1/TRBV3-2; d_gene: NA; abundance: NA; CDR3nt: TGTGCCAGCACCCCGGGGGGCGGGAAGGGGCCCACCGGGGAGCTGTTTTTT; CDR3aa: CASTPGGGKGPTGELFF
j_gene: TRBJ1-5; len: 15; v_gene: TRBV19; d_gene: NA; abundance: NA; CDR3nt: TGTGCCAGTAGTATGTGGACAGATAGCAATCAGCCCCAGCATTTT; CDR3aa: CASSMWTDSNQPQHF
j_gene: TRBJ2-3; len: 18; v_gene: TRBV7-3; d_gene: TRBD2; abundance: NA; CDR3nt: TGTGCCAGCAGCTTAACCCATCCGGGACTAGCCATCACAGATACGCAGTATTTT; CDR3aa: CASSLTHPGLAITDTQYF
j_gene: TRBJ1-4; len: 12; v_gene: TRBV11-2; d_gene: NA; abundance: NA; CDR3nt: TGTGCCAGCCTGGGGCATAATGAAAAACTGTTTTTT; CDR3aa: CASLGHNEKLFF
j_gene: TRBJ1-2; len: 15; v_gene: TRBV11-2; d_gene: TRBD1; abundance: NA; CDR3nt: TGTGCCAGCAGCTTGGGGACAGGGGGGTACTATGGCTACACCTTC; CDR3aa: CASSLGTGGYYGYTF
j_gene: TRBJ1-2; len: 17; v_gene: TRBV3-1/TRBV3-2; d_gene: TRBD1; abundance: NA; CDR3nt: TGTGCCAGCAGCCAAGAGGACAGGGGCGCTCCCAACTATGGCTACACCTTC; CDR3aa: CASSQEDRGAPNYGYTF
j_gene: TRBJ2-1; len: 14; v_gene: TRBV7-7; d_gene: TRBD1; abundance: NA; CDR3nt: TGTGCTAGCAGCTCACTGGGACAGGGAGGCGAGCAGTTCTTC; CDR3aa: CASSSLGQGGEQFF
j_gene: TRBJ1-1; len: 16; v_gene: TRBV11-3; d_gene: NA; abundance: NA; CDR3nt: TGTGCCAGCAGCTTCGCGGACAGACGAAAGAACACTGAAGCTTTCTTT; CDR3aa: CASSFADRRKNTEAFF
j_gene: TRBJ2-3; len: 17; v_gene: TRBV10-2; d_gene: TRBD2; abundance: NA; CDR3nt: TGCGCCAGCAGTGTAGGAATGACTAGCGGGAGAACAGATACGCAGTATTTT; CDR3aa: CASSVGMTSGRTDTQYF
j_gene: TRBJ2-3; len: 17; v_gene: TRBV11-3; d_gene: NA; abundance: once; CDR3nt: TGTGCCAGCAGCTTAGTACCCGTCGGGACTAGCACAGATACGCAGTATTTT; CDR3aa: CASSLVPVGTSTDTQYF
j_gene: TRBJ1-1; len: 13; v_gene: TRBV5-1; d_gene: NA; abundance: NA; CDR3nt: TGCGCCAGCAGCTTAACGAGGGACACTGAAGCTTTCTTT; CDR3aa: CASSLTRDTEAFF
j_gene: TRBJ2-5; len: 18; v_gene: TRBV19; d_gene: TRBD2; abundance: NA; CDR3nt: TGTGCCAGTAGTTCAGGACTAGCGGGAGTTGGAAGTTCCGAGACCCAGTACTTC; CDR3aa: CASSSGLAGVGSSETQYF
j_gene: TRBJ2-7; len: 15; v_gene: TRBV3-1/TRBV3-2; d_gene: NA; abundance: NA; CDR3nt: TGTGCCAGCAGCCAAGATATGACTCTTCCTCGGGAGCAGTACTTC; CDR3aa: CASSQDMTLPREQYF
j_gene: TRBJ2-5; len: 17; v_gene: TRBV11-2; d_gene: TRBD2; abundance: NA; CDR3nt: TGTGCCAGCAGCTTAGATCTAACGAGGGAGGGTCGAAAGACCCAGTACTTC; CDR3aa: CASSLDLTREGRKTQYF